This passage covers 30 T cell receptor beta chains from one sample sequenced in a study of T cell responses to AZD1222 COVID-19 vaccine. The data were produced by immunoSEQ multiplex PCR, yet TCRdb's version contains in-frame clones alone and is incomplete. Of 80,000 to 100,000 clones in the sample, approximately 89% are singletons; the top ten hold over 2.5%. Specimen: peripheral blood, collected on day 0 of MenACWY control vaccination. The receptors were gathered from an adult in good health.

V and J are TRBV3-1 (or the pseudogene TRBV3-2) and TRBJ1-4; D uncertain. V was trimmed by 3 bases and J by 7 bases, leaving 12 bases between them. The CDR3 sequence is 14 residues long. Germline V CDR1 and CDR2: LGHDT, YNNKEL (reference sequence). CDR3 nucleotide sequence: TGTGCCAGCAGCCAGCCCCCTTATCGTGAAAAACTGTTTTTT. Its protein is CASSQPPYREKLFF.

The chain carries TRBV6-5 and TRBJ2-7; TRBD2 is a possible D gene (5 bases). The CDR3 is 14 residues long. Per the germline V gene, CDR1 is MNHEY and CDR2 is SVGAGI. V was clipped by 2 bases and J by 6 bases, with 14 bases between them. CDR3 DNA sequence: TGTGCCAGCAGTTACAACGTTGACTACTTCGAGCAGTACTTC. It encodes CASSYNVDYFEQYF.

The V gene is TRBV4-1, the J gene TRBJ1-6, with D possibly TRBD1 on 5 matching bases. Deletions cut 1 base from V and 8 bases from J, with 15 bases between. The V gene's germline CDR1 is MGHRA and CDR2 YSYEKL. There are 16 residues in the CDR3. The CDR3 DNA is TGCGCCAGCAGCCAAGTAACAGGCAGGAGTGATTCACCCCTCCACTTT. Its translation: CASSQVTGRSDSPLHF.

This rearrangement joins TRBV7-3 to TRBJ2-7; D might be TRBD1 (6 bases). Germline CDR1 SGHTA, CDR2 FQGTGA. This CDR3 is built from 13 residues. The ends were cut back, 2 bases at V and 4 bases at J, with 9 bases in the middle. The CDR3 nucleotides are TGTGCCAGCAGCTTATGGCAGGGGTACGAGCAGTACTTC. This gives the protein CASSLWQGYEQYF.

The gene calls are TRBV5-1 and TRBJ2-2; the D is unclear. Germline assignment: CDR1 SGHRS and CDR2 YFSETQ. There are 13 residues in the CDR3. Trimming shortened V by 1 base and J by 3 bases, and 4 bases separated the two germline ends. The CDR3 DNA is TGCGCCAGCAGCTTGACTTACACCGGGGAGCTGTTTTTT. It codes for CASSLTYTGELFF.

CDR3: CASSREGLDTEAFF. The CDR3 nucleotides are TGCGCCAGCTCCCGGGAGGGATTGGACACTGAAGCTTTCTTT. The rearrangement joins TRBV4-1 to TRBJ1-1; D remains unclear. CDR3 length equals 14 residues. V was clipped by 8 bases and J by 3 bases, with 16 bases between them. Germline V lookup: CDR1 MGHRA, CDR2 YSYEKL.

This clone was counted between two and nine times. The chain recombines TRBV23-1 with TRBJ1-1, with 7 bases lining up with TRBD1. TRBV23-1 is reported as an ORF; its role is uncertain. The CDR3 is made up of 16 amino acids. With V trimmed by 0 bases and J by 2 bases, 6 bases remained unmatched. CDR3 nucleotide sequence: TGCGCCAGCAGTCAATCAGGGACAGATACCAACACTGAAGCTTTCTTT. It is translated as CASSQSGTDTNTEAFF.

The V call is TRBV21-1, the J call TRBJ1-1. TRBV21-1 is reported as a pseudogene. The CDR3 length is 15 residues. DNA of the CDR3: TGTGCCAGCAGCAAAGGGCGGGAGGGATCGACTGAAGCTTTCTTT. This encodes CASSKGREGSTEAFF.

A single count supports this clone. The gene calls are TRBV5-1 and TRBJ2-1; D is tentatively TRBD1 or TRBD2 (5 bases each). The V gene's germline CDR1 is SGHRS and CDR2 YFSETQ. CDR3 length: 16 residues. Trimming stripped 0 bases from V and 7 bases from J, with 17 bases between. As DNA, the CDR3 is TGCGCCAGCAGCTTGGGGCCTACGGGGACCCTTAATGAGCAGTTCTTC. This translates into CASSLGPTGTLNEQFF.

The rearrangement uses TRBV30 and TRBJ1-3, with TRBD1 as a possible D gene (5 bases). This CDR3 comprises 14 residues. Trimming pared 7 bases from V and 0 bases from J, leaving 13 bases between. In germline, CDR1 is GTSNPN, CDR2 SVGIG (reference sequence). CDR3 sequence reads: CALSRASSGNTIYF. The CDR3 coding sequence is TGTGCCTTAAGCAGGGCCAGCTCTGGAAACACCATATATTTT.

The J gene is TRBJ1-2, the V gene TRBV7-2; no firm D call. The germline V gene has CDR1 SGHTA and CDR2 FQGNSA. The CDR3 is made up of 12 amino acids. Trimming left V 2 bases short and J 7 bases short, with 8 bases between. The CDR3 spells CASSLNEAGYTF. The CDR3 region has the DNA TGTGCCAGCAGCTTAAACGAAGCTGGCTACACCTTC.

The chain joins TRBV7-8 to TRBJ2-5; 14 nucleotides agree with TRBD2. The CDR3 has 16 amino acids. V was clipped by 5 bases and J by 5 bases; unmatched bases: 7. The germline CDR1 and CDR2 sequences are SGHVS and FQNEAQ. CDR3 amino acids: CASSPGLAGGWETQYF. As DNA, the CDR3 is TGTGCCAGCAGCCCAGGACTAGCGGGGGGCTGGGAGACCCAGTACTTC.

This chain connects TRBV19 to TRBJ2-7, with 9 bases aligning to TRBD1. The V gene end was trimmed by 4 bases and the J gene end by 2 bases; junction bases not matched to a gene: 6. Germline lookup yields CDR1 LNHDA and CDR2 SQIVND (reference sequence). CDR3 length: 15 residues. CDR3 in amino acids: CASSNSGTGTYEQYF. The CDR3 nucleotides are TGTGCCAGTAGTAATTCCGGGACAGGGACCTACGAGCAGTACTTC.

V usage is TRBV6-5 and J usage is TRBJ1-6; 7 bases are shared with TRBD1. This CDR3 is built from 14 residues. V was clipped by 3 bases and J by 7 bases; unmatched bases: 3. Germline assignment: CDR1 MNHEY and CDR2 SVGAGI. This CDR3 is CASSYGQENSPLHF. In nucleotides, the CDR3 is TGTGCCAGCAGTTATGGACAGGAGAATTCACCCCTCCACTTT.

J is TRBJ2-5 and V is TRBV4-1; possible D gene TRBD1, 5 bases. The length of the CDR3 is 12 residues. V was shortened by 3 bases and J by 5 bases, with 7 bases between the two germline ends. The germline CDR1 and CDR2 sequences are MGHRA and YSYEKL. CDR3 region: CASSHAGETQYF. DNA for the CDR3: TGCGCCAGCAGCCACGCAGGGGAGACCCAGTACTTC.

The chain is built from TRBV6-2 or TRBV6-3 and TRBJ2-7; 7 bases are shared with TRBD2. The germline V gene encodes CDR1 MNHEY and CDR2 SVGEGT. Losses at the gene ends were 6 bases for V and 5 bases for J; bases not matched to a gene: 10. This CDR3 contains 14 residues. The chain's CDR3 is CASSNRGTTNEQYF. CDR3 coding DNA: TGTGCCAGCAGCAACCGGGGGACTACCAACGAGCAGTACTTC.

In the case of this clone: Other DNA sequences in this sample translate to the same CDR3. The chain uses TRBV30 and TRBJ1-1; D may be TRBD1 (5 bases). Germline loops: CDR1 GTSNPN, CDR2 SVGIG (reference sequence). Trimming took 0 bases from V and 1 from J, leaving 6 bases between them. This CDR3 spans 13 amino acids. The CDR3 coding sequence is TGTGCCTGGAGTGTTCAGGGGAACACTGAAGCTTTCTTT. Protein: CAWSVQGNTEAFF.

CDR3 bases: TGTGCCAGCAGCTTAGGGACCGGGACAGGGCTTACTGAAGCTTTCTTT. This sequence encodes CASSLGTGTGLTEAFF. The rearrangement links TRBV7-9 to TRBJ1-1; 9 positions match TRBD1. Trimming at V came to 1 base and at J to 5 bases, leaving 8 bases not matched to a gene. CDR3 length equals 16 residues. Germline V gene sequence: CDR1 SEHNR, CDR2 FQNEAQ (reference sequence).

V and J are TRBV6-2 or TRBV6-3 and TRBJ2-5; D not certain. The CDR3 contains 13 residues. Trimming stripped 2 bases from V and 2 bases from J, with 6 bases between. The germline CDR1 and CDR2 sequences are MNHEY and SVGEGT. The CDR3 reads CASSYLTQETQYF. The CDR3 region has the DNA TGTGCCAGCAGTTACCTGACGCAAGAGACCCAGTACTTC.

The V gene is TRBV10-3, the J gene TRBJ1-1; D is perhaps TRBD1 (5 bases). Germline CDR1 and CDR2: ENHRY and SYGVKD. The CDR3 totals 12 residues. Trimming removed 2 bases from V and 12 bases from J, with 13 bases in between. The CDR3 coding sequence is TGTGCCATCAGTGAGGGGACGGCTGTGTCTTTCTTT. This sequence encodes CAISEGTAVSFF.

The chain has TRBV7-2 and TRBJ2-2; a weak D match, TRBD1 (6 bases). The CDR3 is made up of 14 amino acids. Per the germline V gene, CDR1 is SGHTA and CDR2 is FQGNSA. V lost 5 bases and J 3 bases, leaving 10 bases between the germline ends. CDR3: CASSRGHYTGELFF. The CDR3 DNA is TGTGCCAGCAGCCGGGGACATTACACCGGGGAGCTGTTTTTT.

This clone appeared once. The chain couples TRBV4-1 to TRBJ1-1; possibly TRBD1 for D (5 bases). The germline V gene encodes CDR1 MGHRA and CDR2 YSYEKL. This CDR3 is built from 14 residues. Trimming took 3 bases from V and 1 from J, leaving 9 bases between them. CDR3 DNA sequence: TGCGCCAGCAGCCAGCAGACAGCGAACACTGAAGCTTTCTTT. Amino acids: CASSQQTANTEAFF.

The gene calls are TRBV5-1 and TRBJ1-1; 8 positions match TRBD1. This CDR3 is built from 15 residues. V shed 2 bases and J 5 bases; nucleotides not matched to a gene: 8. Germline values: CDR1 SGHRS, CDR2 YFSETQ. The CDR3: CASSLLSGGGTEAFF. Written as DNA, the CDR3 is TGCGCCAGCAGCTTACTTTCAGGGGGCGGAACTGAAGCTTTCTTT.

The J gene is TRBJ1-3, the V gene TRBV3-1 (or the pseudogene TRBV3-2), with a tentative D call TRBD1 (6 bases). The CDR3 length is 15 residues. CDR1 and CDR2 from the germline V gene are LGHDT and YNNKEL (reference sequence). V was trimmed by 0 bases and J by 3 bases, leaving 9 bases between them. CDR3 nucleotides: TGTGCCAGCAGCCAAGACACAGGGCTTGGAAACACCATATATTTT. The encoded protein is CASSQDTGLGNTIYF.

The genes are TRBV6-6 and TRBJ2-7, with D possibly matching TRBD2 (5 bases). CDR1 MNHNY and CDR2 SVGAGI come from the germline V gene (reference sequence). V was cut by 0 bases and J by 0 bases, with 6 bases left in between. The CDR3 covers 14 residues. CDR3 nucleotides: TGTGCCAGCAGTTACTCAGGGAGCTCCTACGAGCAGTACTTC. This sequence encodes CASSYSGSSYEQYF.

This rearrangement joins TRBV19 to TRBJ1-2; 8 bases agree with TRBD1. The trim removed 4 bases at V and 0 bases at J, leaving 7 bases unmatched. This CDR3 has 16 amino acids. Per the germline V gene, CDR1 is LNHDA and CDR2 is SQIVND (reference sequence). The CDR3 DNA reads as TGTGCCAGTAGTACTCTCCGGACAGGGACTAACTATGGCTACACCTTC. Translation: CASSTLRTGTNYGYTF.

The CDR3 nucleotides read TGTGCCAGCAGTTACTCGAGGGGCAGGGGTAATTCACCCCTCCACTTT. Amino acid sequence: CASSYSRGRGNSPLHF. The J gene is TRBJ1-6, the V gene TRBV6-5; TRBD1 is a possible D gene (6 bases). Looked up from germline, CDR1 is MNHEY and CDR2 is SVGAGI. The CDR3 runs to 16 residues. V lost 0 bases, J lost 6 bases, and 12 bases lay in between.

The chain uses TRBV7-3 and TRBJ2-1, with TRBD2 matching over 11 bases. J lost 7 bases, V lost 5 bases, and 7 bases had no gene match. The CDR3 consists of 15 residues. The V gene's germline CDR1 is SGHTA and CDR2 FQGTGA. In DNA form, the CDR3 reads TGTGCCAGCAGCCCAACTAGCGGGGGTAGTAATGAGCAGTTCTTC. Translated: CASSPTSGGSNEQFF.

V is TRBV29-1 and J is TRBJ1-5; 8 positions agree with TRBD1. Trimming at V came to 4 bases and at J to 6 bases, leaving 5 bases not matched to a gene. The CDR3 runs to 13 residues. Germline V gives CDR1 SQVTM, CDR2 ANQGSEA. The CDR3 here is CSVGVRGLQPQHF. DNA of the CDR3: TGCAGCGTTGGGGTCAGGGGGCTTCAGCCCCAGCATTTT.

The chain employs TRBV28 and TRBJ1-5, with TRBD1 identical over 7 bases. Trimming took 3 bases from V and 0 from J; bases not matched to a gene: 5. The CDR3 is 16 amino acids. Per the germline V gene, CDR1 is MDHEN and CDR2 is SYDVKM. CDR3 in DNA: TGTGCCAGCAGTTTCGGGACAGCGTATAGCAATCAGCCCCAGCATTTT. Translating gives CASSFGTAYSNQPQHF. Drawing the rest from reference TRBV28 and TRBJ1-5, the complete variable domain is DVKVTQSSRYLVKRTGEKVFLECVQDMDHENMFWYRQDPGLGLRLIYFSYDVKMKEKGDIPEGYSVSREKKERFSLILESASTNQTSMYLCASSFGTAYSNQPQHFGDGTRLSIL.